This paragraph covers one T cell receptor beta chain sequence. Its target is unknown. The sample originates from a study of memory CD4+ T cells and cytomegalovirus serostatus. Study summary: Donors were healthy Belgian adults, fewer than ten CMV seropositive and around 23 seronegative. Points from the study as a whole: Suggested: most of the CMV-linked TCR signature lies in CD4+ memory cells.

Single viable CD3+CD4+CD8-CD45RO+ cells were sorted as the memory CD4+ T cells. This CDR3 spans 15 amino acids. Trimming at V came to 5 bases and at J to 4 bases, leaving 6 bases not matched to a gene. Germline V lookup: CDR1 SSHAT, CDR2 FNYEAQ (reference sequence). Original methodology: Out-of-frame sequences were removed, leaving about 2.2 million distinct TCRbeta sequences. The table came from immunoSEQ multiplex PCR; TCRdb's copy has only in-frame clones and leaves some out. V and J calls plus clone size are reproduced from that table; the DNA served to infer D and trimming. This sample has about 59,000 clones, with about 81% found just once.

The chain couples TRBV7-7 to TRBJ2-1; the match to TRBD2 covers 9 bases. The TCR sequence derives from an adult in good health and CMV-seronegative. The specimen was memory CD4+ T cells from blood. The CDR3 spells CASSVTSGHYNEQFF. CDR3 bases: TGTGCCAGCAGCGTGACTAGCGGACATTACAATGAGCAGTTCTTC.